This TCR beta chain was recovered during a study of regulatory T cells in long-lasting Graves disease. Findings and caveats of the study: Persistent disease preferred TRBV28, TRBJ1-2 and TRBJ2-5; new disease, TRBV20-1 and TRBJ2-1.

Building the TCR beta libraries relied on iRepertoire HTBI primers, and CDR3 regions underwent Arm-PCR. TCRdb recomputed calls from the multiplex PCR reads with MiXCR, one row per CDR3 protein. This table holds fewer than 400,000 distinct CDR3 sequences, 15% to 20% found once. The V gene lost 1 base and the J gene lost 6 bases, with 17 bases spanning the gap. Germline assignment: CDR1 SEHNR and CDR2 FQNEAQ (reference sequence). CDR3 length equals 16 residues. Time point described: persistent/refractory GD, antithyroid drugs over 5 years with positive TRAb. Generation of the TCR library employed RNA extracted from PBMCs. In this cohort, patients came from an endocrinology department located in Xi'an, China. Comment on this clonotype: Antigen unknown.

V is TRBV7-9 and J is TRBJ2-3, with D possibly matching TRBD1 (6 bases). The sample was peripheral blood mononuclear cells (PBMCs), taken when the disease was refractory, from a patient treated with antithyroid drugs. This clonotype was sampled from a female donor with Graves disease. This CDR3 reads CASSLVQGPWGDTQYF. CDR3 sequence (DNA): TGTGCCAGCAGCTTAGTCCAGGGGCCTTGGGGGGATACGCAGTATTTT.